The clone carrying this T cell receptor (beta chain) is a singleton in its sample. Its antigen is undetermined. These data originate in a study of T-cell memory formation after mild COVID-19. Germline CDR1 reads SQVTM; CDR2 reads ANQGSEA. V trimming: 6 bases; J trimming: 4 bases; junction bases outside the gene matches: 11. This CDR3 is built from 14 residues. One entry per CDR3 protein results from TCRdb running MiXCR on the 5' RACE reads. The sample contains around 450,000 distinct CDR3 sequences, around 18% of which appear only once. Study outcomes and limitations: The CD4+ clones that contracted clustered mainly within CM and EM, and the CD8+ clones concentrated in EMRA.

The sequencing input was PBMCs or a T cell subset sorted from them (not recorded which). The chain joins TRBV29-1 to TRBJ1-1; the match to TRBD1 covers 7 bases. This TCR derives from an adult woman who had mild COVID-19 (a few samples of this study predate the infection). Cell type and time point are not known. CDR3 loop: CSVSGGLSRTEAFF. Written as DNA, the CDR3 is TGCAGCGTCTCAGGGGGACTTAGTCGCACTGAAGCTTTCTTT.